This is a list of T cell receptor beta chains from one sample in a study of blood T cells in healthy people across ages. TCRdb re-analysed the 5' RACE reads in MiXCR, keeping a single row per CDR3 protein. Of 700,000 to 950,000 distinct CDR3 sequences in the sample, about 40% were seen once. Material: blood. These TCRs come from an older woman in good health. Both conserved end residues are part of each CDR3. D genes are given only for firm matches. Clone size is shown for a subset of rows, as once, few, many or a class of expanded clone.

v_call: TRBV5-1
j_call: TRBJ2-5
clone_size: few
d_call: -
cdr3_aa: CASSFVGGSGWETQYF
cdr3_nt: TGCGCCAGCAGCTTTGTGGGGGGCTCCGGTTGGGAGACCCAGTACTTC

v_call: TRBV2
j_call: TRBJ2-1
clone_size: few
d_call: -
cdr3_aa: CASNPSSYNEQFF
cdr3_nt: TGTGCCAGCAATCCTAGCTCGTACAATGAGCAGTTCTTC

v_call: TRBV27
j_call: TRBJ2-3
clone_size: few
d_call: -
cdr3_aa: CASGIGTDTQYF
cdr3_nt: TGTGCCAGCGGAATAGGCACAGATACGCAGTATTTT

v_call: TRBV18
j_call: TRBJ2-1
clone_size: -
d_call: TRBD2
cdr3_aa: CASSPTGGGNEQFF
cdr3_nt: TGTGCCAGCTCACCAACAGGCGGGGGCAATGAGCAGTTCTTC

v_call: TRBV20-1
j_call: TRBJ2-3
clone_size: few
d_call: TRBD2
cdr3_aa: CSASHLAGGLPDTQYF
cdr3_nt: TGCAGTGCTAGCCACCTAGCGGGAGGCCTTCCAGATACGCAGTATTTT

v_call: TRBV7-2
j_call: TRBJ2-7
clone_size: -
d_call: -
cdr3_aa: CASSRSAGSGEQYF
cdr3_nt: TGTGCCAGCAGCCGCTCGGCGGGATCGGGGGAGCAGTACTTC

v_call: TRBV10-3
j_call: TRBJ1-1
clone_size: few
d_call: TRBD1
cdr3_aa: CAIGGQGSPNTEAFF
cdr3_nt: TGTGCCATCGGGGGACAGGGGAGCCCGAACACTGAAGCTTTCTTT

v_call: TRBV20-1
j_call: TRBJ2-6
clone_size: -
d_call: -
cdr3_aa: CSAAGDSGANVLTF
cdr3_nt: TGCAGTGCCGCCGGGGACTCTGGGGCCAACGTCCTGACTTTC

v_call: TRBV19
j_call: TRBJ1-1
clone_size: -
d_call: -
cdr3_aa: CASTHQVPTEAFF
cdr3_nt: TGTGCCAGTACCCACCAGGTTCCCACTGAAGCTTTCTTT

v_call: TRBV30
j_call: TRBJ2-1
clone_size: -
d_call: -
cdr3_aa: CAFRLGGNEQFF
cdr3_nt: TGTGCCTTCCGCCTAGGGGGTAATGAGCAGTTCTTC

v_call: TRBV5-1
j_call: TRBJ2-3
clone_size: -
d_call: TRBD2
cdr3_aa: CASRRTSGGIGTDTQYF
cdr3_nt: TGCGCCAGCAGGCGGACTAGCGGGGGAATTGGTACAGATACGCAGTATTTT

v_call: TRBV7-2
j_call: TRBJ2-2
clone_size: -
d_call: TRBD2
cdr3_aa: CASSPLRGGTGGLFF
cdr3_nt: TGTGCCAGCAGCCCCCTGCGGGGGGGCACCGGGGGGCTGTTTTTT

v_call: TRBV14
j_call: TRBJ2-7
clone_size: -
d_call: -
cdr3_aa: CASSQDDMSYEQYF
cdr3_nt: TGTGCCAGCAGCCAAGACGACATGTCCTACGAGCAGTACTTC

v_call: TRBV29-1
j_call: TRBJ2-3
clone_size: few
d_call: -
cdr3_aa: CSVVRGELGTQYF
cdr3_nt: TGCAGCGTTGTACGTGGGGAACTTGGTACGCAGTATTTT

v_call: TRBV7-8
j_call: TRBJ1-1
clone_size: few
d_call: TRBD1
cdr3_aa: CASSRTQGASEAFF
cdr3_nt: TGTGCCAGCAGCCGAACCCAGGGGGCTTCTGAAGCTTTCTTT

v_call: TRBV29-1
j_call: TRBJ2-1
clone_size: -
d_call: -
cdr3_aa: CSAQGGDSSYNEQFF
cdr3_nt: TGCAGCGCCCAAGGGGGGGATAGCTCCTACAATGAGCAGTTCTTC

v_call: TRBV9
j_call: TRBJ2-3
clone_size: -
d_call: TRBD2
cdr3_aa: CASTPWREGNTQYF
cdr3_nt: TGTGCCAGCACCCCCTGGCGGGAGGGAAATACGCAGTATTTT

v_call: TRBV6-4
j_call: TRBJ2-3
clone_size: -
d_call: TRBD1
cdr3_aa: CASSSGTVLIDTQYF
cdr3_nt: TGTGCCAGCAGTTCCGGGACAGTTCTCATAGATACGCAGTATTTT

v_call: TRBV3-1
j_call: TRBJ2-7
clone_size: -
d_call: TRBD1
cdr3_aa: CASSQVQGEAYEQYF
cdr3_nt: TGTGCCAGCAGCCAAGTCCAGGGGGAAGCGTACGAGCAGTACTTC

v_call: TRBV5-6
j_call: TRBJ2-7
clone_size: few
d_call: -
cdr3_aa: CASSSSDSLSYEQYF
cdr3_nt: TGTGCCAGCAGCTCTTCTGACAGCCTCTCCTACGAGCAGTACTTC

v_call: TRBV28
j_call: TRBJ2-5
clone_size: few
d_call: TRBD1
cdr3_aa: CASTPGTGGVGETQYF
cdr3_nt: TGTGCCAGCACCCCAGGGACAGGGGGAGTTGGAGAGACCCAGTACTTC

v_call: TRBV29-1
j_call: TRBJ2-3
clone_size: many
d_call: TRBD1
cdr3_aa: CSVPGQGVDTQYF
cdr3_nt: TGCAGCGTTCCGGGACAGGGAGTAGATACGCAGTATTTT

v_call: TRBV20-1
j_call: TRBJ2-4
clone_size: few
d_call: TRBD1
cdr3_aa: CSARGQGRINIQYF
cdr3_nt: TGCAGTGCCCGTGGACAGGGGAGGATAAACATTCAGTACTTC

v_call: TRBV20-1
j_call: TRBJ1-1
clone_size: -
d_call: TRBD1
cdr3_aa: CSARDQGGLDTEAFF
cdr3_nt: TGCAGTGCTAGAGATCAAGGGGGCCTTGACACTGAAGCTTTCTTT

v_call: TRBV28
j_call: TRBJ2-7
clone_size: -
d_call: TRBD1
cdr3_aa: CASSLTGTGVKQYF
cdr3_nt: TGTGCCAGCAGCCTCACCGGGACAGGGGTTAAGCAGTACTTC

v_call: TRBV5-1
j_call: TRBJ1-2
clone_size: -
d_call: TRBD1
cdr3_aa: CASSFETTGVGYTF
cdr3_nt: TGCGCCAGCAGCTTCGAAACGACAGGGGTAGGCTACACCTTC

v_call: TRBV5-1
j_call: TRBJ2-1
clone_size: few
d_call: TRBD2
cdr3_aa: CASSLAGTSGGINEQFF
cdr3_nt: TGCGCCAGCAGCTTGGCGGGGACTAGCGGGGGTATCAATGAGCAGTTCTTC

v_call: TRBV20-1
j_call: TRBJ2-7
clone_size: -
d_call: TRBD2
cdr3_aa: CSAPDRGGPSYEQYF
cdr3_nt: TGCAGTGCTCCCGACCGCGGGGGGCCCTCCTACGAGCAGTACTTC